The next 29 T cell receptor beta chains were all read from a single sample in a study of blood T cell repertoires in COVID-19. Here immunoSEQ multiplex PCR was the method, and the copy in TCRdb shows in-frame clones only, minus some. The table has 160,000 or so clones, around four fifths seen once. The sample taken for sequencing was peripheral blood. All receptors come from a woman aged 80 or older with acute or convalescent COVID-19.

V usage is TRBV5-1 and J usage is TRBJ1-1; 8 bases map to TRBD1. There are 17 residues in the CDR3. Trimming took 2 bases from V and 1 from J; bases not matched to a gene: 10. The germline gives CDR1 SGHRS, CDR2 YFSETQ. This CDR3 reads CASSFRTGRVRNTEAFF. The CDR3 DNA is TGCGCCAGCAGCTTTCGGACAGGGCGGGTTAGGAACACTGAAGCTTTCTTT.

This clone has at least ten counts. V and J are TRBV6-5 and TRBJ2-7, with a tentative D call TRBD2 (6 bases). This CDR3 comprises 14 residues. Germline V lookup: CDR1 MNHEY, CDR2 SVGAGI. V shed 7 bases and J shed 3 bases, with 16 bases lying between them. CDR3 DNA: TGTGCCAGCATAGCGGAAGACCCCAGCTACGAGCAGTACTTC. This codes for CASIAEDPSYEQYF.

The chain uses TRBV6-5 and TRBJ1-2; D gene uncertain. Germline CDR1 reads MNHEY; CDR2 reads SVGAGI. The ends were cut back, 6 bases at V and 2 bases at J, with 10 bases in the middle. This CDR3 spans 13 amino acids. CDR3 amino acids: CASRDDTNYGYTF. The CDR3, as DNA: TGTGCCAGCAGAGACGACACAAACTATGGCTACACCTTC.

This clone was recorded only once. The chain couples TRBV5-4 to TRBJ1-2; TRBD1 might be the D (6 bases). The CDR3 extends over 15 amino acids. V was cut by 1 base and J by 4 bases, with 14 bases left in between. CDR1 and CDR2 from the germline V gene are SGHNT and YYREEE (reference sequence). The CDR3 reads CASSLSLGGPYGYTF. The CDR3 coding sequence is TGTGCCAGCAGCTTGAGTTTGGGGGGGCCCTATGGCTACACCTTC. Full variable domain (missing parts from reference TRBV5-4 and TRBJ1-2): ETGVTQSPTHLIKTRGQQVTLRCSSQSGHNTVSWYQQALGQGPQFIFQYYREEENGRGNFPPRFSGLQFPNYSSELNVNALELDDSALYLCASSLSLGGPYGYTFGSGTRLTVV.

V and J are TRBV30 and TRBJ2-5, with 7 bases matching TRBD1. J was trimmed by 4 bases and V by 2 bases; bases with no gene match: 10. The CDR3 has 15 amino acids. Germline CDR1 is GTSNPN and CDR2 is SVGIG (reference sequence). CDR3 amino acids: CAWSRGTGTVETQYF. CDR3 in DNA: TGTGCCTGGAGTCGCGGTACCGGGACAGTAGAGACCCAGTACTTC.

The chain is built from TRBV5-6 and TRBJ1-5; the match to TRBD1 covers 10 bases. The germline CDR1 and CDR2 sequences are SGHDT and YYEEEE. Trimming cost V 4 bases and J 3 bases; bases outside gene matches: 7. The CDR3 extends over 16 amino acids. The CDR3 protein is CASSTWTGGNNQPQHF. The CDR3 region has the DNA TGTGCCAGCAGCACCTGGACAGGGGGAAACAATCAGCCCCAGCATTTT.

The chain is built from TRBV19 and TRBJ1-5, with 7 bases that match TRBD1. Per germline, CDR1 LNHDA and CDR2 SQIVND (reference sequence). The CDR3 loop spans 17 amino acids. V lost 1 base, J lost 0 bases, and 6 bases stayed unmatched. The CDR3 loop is CASSIGGGLGSNQPQHF. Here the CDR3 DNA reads TGTGCCAGTAGTATAGGAGGGGGCCTGGGTAGCAATCAGCCCCAGCATTTT.

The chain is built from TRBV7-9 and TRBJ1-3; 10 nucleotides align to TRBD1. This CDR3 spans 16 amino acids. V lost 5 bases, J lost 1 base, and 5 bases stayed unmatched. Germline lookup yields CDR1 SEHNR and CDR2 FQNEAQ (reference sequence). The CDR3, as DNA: TGTGCCAGCAGCCAGGGACAGGGGTGGTCTGGAAACACCATATATTTT. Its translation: CASSQGQGWSGNTIYF.

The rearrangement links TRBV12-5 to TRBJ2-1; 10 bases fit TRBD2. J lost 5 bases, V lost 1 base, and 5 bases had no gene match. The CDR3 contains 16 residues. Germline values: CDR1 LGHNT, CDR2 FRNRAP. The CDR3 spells CASGLGTSGVNNEQFF. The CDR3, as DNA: TGTGCTAGTGGTTTGGGGACTAGCGGAGTCAACAATGAGCAGTTCTTC.

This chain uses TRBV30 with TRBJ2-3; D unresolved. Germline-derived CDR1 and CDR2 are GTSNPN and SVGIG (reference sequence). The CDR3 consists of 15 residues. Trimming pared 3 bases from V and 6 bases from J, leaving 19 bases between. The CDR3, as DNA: TGTGCCTGGAGATCTGGGCTACCCAACGCGGATACGCAGTATTTT. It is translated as CAWRSGLPNADTQYF.

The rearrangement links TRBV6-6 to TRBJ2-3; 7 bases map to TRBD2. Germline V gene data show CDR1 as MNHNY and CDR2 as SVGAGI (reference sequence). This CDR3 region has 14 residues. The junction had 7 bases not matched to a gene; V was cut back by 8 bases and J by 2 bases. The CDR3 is CASFGRGTTDTQYF. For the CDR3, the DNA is TGTGCCAGCTTTGGGCGGGGGACCACAGATACGCAGTATTTT.

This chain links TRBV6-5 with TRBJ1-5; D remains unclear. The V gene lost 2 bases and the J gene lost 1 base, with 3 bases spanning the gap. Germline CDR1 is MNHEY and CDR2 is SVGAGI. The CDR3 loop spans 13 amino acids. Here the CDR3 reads CASSYRSNQPQHF. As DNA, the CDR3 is TGTGCCAGCAGTTACCGGAGCAATCAGCCCCAGCATTTT.

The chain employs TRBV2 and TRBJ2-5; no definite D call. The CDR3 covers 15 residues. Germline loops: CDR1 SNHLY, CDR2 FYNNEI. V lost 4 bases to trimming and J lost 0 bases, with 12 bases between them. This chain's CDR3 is CASSGLAGNQETQYF. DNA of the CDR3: TGTGCCAGCAGTGGTTTAGCCGGAAACCAAGAGACCCAGTACTTC.

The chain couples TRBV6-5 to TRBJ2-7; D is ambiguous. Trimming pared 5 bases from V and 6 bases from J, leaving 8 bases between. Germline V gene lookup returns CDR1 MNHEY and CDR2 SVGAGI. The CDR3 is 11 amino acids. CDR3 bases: TGTGCCAGCAGTCCGCAGTCCGAGCAGTACTTC. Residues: CASSPQSEQYF.

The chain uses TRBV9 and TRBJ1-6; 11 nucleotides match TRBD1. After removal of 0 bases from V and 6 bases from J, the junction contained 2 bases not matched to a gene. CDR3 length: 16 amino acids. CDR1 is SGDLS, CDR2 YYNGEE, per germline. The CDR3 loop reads CASSVEGTGGNSPLHF. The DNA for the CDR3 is TGTGCCAGCAGCGTAGAGGGGACAGGGGGTAATTCACCCCTCCACTTT. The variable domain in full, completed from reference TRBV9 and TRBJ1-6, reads DSGVTQTPKHLITATGQRVTLRCSPRSGDLSVYWYQQSLDQGLQFLIQYYNGEERAKGNILERFSAQQFPDLHSELNLSSLELGDSALYFCASSVEGTGGNSPLHFGNGTRLTVT.

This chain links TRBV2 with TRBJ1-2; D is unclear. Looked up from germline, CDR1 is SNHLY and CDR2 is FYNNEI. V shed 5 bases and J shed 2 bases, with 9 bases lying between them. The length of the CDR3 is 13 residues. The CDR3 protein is CASSPTENYGYTF. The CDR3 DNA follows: TGTGCCAGCAGTCCCACTGAGAACTATGGCTACACCTTC.

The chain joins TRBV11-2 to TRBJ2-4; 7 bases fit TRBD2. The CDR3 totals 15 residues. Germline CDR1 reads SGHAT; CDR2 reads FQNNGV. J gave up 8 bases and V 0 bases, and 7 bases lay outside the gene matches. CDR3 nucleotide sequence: TGTGCCAGCAGCTTAGATCAGGGTGGGAGGGACATTCAGTACTTC. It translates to CASSLDQGGRDIQYF.

The chain's CDR3 is CASSTRQGERSTDTQYF. In DNA, the CDR3 is TGTGCCAGCAGCACCCGACAGGGAGAGAGGTCGACAGATACGCAGTATTTT. V gene TRBV7-2 combines with J gene TRBJ2-3, with 7 nucleotides matching TRBD1. The CDR3 is made up of 17 amino acids. The V and J ends lost 5 bases and 3 bases, in that order; junction bases with no gene match: 14. Germline V CDR1 and CDR2: SGHTA, FQGNSA.

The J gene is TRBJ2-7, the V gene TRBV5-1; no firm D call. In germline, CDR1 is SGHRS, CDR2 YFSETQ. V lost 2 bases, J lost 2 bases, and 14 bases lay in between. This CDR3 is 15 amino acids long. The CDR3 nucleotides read TGCGCCAGCAGCTTCGCCCGGGTCCAGACCTACGAGCAGTACTTC. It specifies CASSFARVQTYEQYF.

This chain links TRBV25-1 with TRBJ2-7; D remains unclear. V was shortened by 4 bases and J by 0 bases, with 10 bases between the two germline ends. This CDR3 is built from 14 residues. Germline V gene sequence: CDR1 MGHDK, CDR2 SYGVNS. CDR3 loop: CASSAAVASYEQYF. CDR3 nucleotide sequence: TGTGCCAGCAGTGCAGCAGTAGCCTCCTACGAGCAGTACTTC.

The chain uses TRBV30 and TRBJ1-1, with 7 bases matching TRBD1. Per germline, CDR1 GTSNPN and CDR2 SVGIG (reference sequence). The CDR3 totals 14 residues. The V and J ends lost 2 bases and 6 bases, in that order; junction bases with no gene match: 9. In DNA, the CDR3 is TGTGCCTGGAGTCCACAGGGGATTGCCGCTGAAGCTTTCTTT. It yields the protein CAWSPQGIAAEAFF.

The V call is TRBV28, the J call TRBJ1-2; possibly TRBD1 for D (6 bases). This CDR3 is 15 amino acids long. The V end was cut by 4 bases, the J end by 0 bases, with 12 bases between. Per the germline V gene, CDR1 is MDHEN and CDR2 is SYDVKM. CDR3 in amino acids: CASSSRGRANYGYTF. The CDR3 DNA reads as TGTGCCAGCAGTTCAAGGGGGAGGGCTAACTATGGCTACACCTTC.

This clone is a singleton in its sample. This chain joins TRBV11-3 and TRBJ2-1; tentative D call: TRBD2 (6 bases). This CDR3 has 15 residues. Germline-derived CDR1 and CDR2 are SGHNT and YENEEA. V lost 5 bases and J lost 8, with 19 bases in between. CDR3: CASSPGGLLRDEQFF. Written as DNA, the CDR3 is TGTGCCAGCAGCCCCGGGGGACTCCTCAGGGATGAGCAGTTCTTC.

CDR3 sequence: CASRAGDTEAFF. The CDR3 DNA is TGTGCCAGCAGGGCAGGGGACACTGAAGCTTTCTTT. The chain combines TRBV28 with TRBJ1-1; D is possibly TRBD1 (6 bases). Trimming took 6 bases from V and 3 from J, leaving 8 bases between them. The CDR3 runs to 12 residues. CDR1 is MDHEN and CDR2 is SYDVKM in the germline V gene.

The CDR3: CASSFTPGSEKLFF. Written as DNA, the CDR3 is TGCGCCAGCAGTTTTACCCCGGGATCTGAAAAACTGTTTTTT. The rearrangement joins TRBV4-1 to TRBJ1-4; D remains ambiguous. Germline CDR1 MGHRA, CDR2 YSYEKL. The CDR3 sequence is 14 residues long. V was shortened by 6 bases and J by 7 bases, with 15 bases between the two germline ends.

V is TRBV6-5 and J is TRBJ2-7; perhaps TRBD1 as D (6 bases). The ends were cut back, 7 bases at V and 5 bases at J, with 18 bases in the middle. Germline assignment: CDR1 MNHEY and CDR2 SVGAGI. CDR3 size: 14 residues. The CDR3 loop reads CASTALRQAHEQYF. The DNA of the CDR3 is TGTGCCAGCACTGCGTTGAGACAGGCCCACGAGCAGTACTTC.

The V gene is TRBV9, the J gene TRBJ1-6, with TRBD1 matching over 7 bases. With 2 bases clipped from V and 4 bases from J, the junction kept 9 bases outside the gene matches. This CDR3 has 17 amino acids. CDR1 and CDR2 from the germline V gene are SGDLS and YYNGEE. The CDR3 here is CASSVSSTGDYNSPLHF. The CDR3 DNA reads TGTGCCAGCAGCGTTTCCTCTACAGGGGATTATAATTCACCCCTCCACTTT.

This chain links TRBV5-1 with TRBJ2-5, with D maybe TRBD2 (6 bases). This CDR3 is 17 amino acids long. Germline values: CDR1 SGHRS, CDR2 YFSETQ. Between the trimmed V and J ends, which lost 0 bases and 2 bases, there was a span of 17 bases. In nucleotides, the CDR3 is TGCGCCAGCAGCTTGGGTTTGGTGGGGGACTCTCAAGAGACCCAGTACTTC. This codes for CASSLGLVGDSQETQYF.

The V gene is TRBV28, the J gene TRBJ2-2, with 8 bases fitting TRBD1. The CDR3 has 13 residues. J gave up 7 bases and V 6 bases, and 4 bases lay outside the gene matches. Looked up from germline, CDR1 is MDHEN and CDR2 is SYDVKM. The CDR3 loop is CASSRGQGGELFF. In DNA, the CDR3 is TGTGCCAGCAGCCGAGGACAGGGCGGGGAGCTGTTTTTT. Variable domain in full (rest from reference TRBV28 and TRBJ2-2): DVKVTQSSRYLVKRTGEKVFLECVQDMDHENMFWYRQDPGLGLRLIYFSYDVKMKEKGDIPEGYSVSREKKERFSLILESASTNQTSMYLCASSRGQGGELFFGEGSRLTVL.